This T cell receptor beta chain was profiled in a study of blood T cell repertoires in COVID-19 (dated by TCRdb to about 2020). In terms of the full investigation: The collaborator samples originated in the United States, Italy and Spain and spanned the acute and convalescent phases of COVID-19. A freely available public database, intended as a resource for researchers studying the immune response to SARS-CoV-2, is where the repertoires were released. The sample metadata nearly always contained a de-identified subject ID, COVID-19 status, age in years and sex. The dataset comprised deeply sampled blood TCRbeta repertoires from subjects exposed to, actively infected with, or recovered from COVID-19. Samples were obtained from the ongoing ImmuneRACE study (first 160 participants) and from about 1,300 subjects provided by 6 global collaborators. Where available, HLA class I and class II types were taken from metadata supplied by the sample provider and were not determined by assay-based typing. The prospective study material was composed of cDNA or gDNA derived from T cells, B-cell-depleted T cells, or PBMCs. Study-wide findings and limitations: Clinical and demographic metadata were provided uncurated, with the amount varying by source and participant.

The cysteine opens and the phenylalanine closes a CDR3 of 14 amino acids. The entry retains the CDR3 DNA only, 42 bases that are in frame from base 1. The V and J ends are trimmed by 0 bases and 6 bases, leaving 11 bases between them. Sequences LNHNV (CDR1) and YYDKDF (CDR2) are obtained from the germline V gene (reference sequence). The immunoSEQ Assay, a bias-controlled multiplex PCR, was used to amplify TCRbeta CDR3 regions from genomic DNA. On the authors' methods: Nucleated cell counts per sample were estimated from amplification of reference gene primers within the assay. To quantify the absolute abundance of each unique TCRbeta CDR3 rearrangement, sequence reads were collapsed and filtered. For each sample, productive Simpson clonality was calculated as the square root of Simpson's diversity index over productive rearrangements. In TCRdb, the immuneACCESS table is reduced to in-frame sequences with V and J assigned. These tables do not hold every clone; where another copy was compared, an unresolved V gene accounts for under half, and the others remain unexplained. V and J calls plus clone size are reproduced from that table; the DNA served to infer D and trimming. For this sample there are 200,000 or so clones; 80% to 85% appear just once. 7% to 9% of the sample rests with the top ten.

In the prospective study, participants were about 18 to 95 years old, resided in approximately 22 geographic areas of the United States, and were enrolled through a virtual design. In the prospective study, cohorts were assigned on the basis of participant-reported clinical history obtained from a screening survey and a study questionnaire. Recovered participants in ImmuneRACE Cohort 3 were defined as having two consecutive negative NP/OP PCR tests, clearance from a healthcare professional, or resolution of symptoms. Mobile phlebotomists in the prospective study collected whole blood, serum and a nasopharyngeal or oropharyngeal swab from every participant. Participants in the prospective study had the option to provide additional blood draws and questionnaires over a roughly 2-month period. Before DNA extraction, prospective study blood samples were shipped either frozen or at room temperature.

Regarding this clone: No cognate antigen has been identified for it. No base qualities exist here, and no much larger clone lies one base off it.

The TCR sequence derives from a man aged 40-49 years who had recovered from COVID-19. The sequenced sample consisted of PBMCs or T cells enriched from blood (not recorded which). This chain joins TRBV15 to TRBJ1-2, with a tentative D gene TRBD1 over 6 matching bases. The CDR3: CATSRDRQDDGYTF. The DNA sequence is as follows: TGTGCCACCAGCAGAGATCGACAGGACGATGGCTACACCTTC.